What follows are 32 T cell receptor beta chains derived from one specimen sequenced in a study of OX40 agonist ivuxolimab in advanced cancers. This table comes from immunoSEQ multiplex PCR, and its TCRdb copy is limited to in-frame clones, with some not included. Of over 85,000 clones detected, 85% to 95% appear once; the ten largest clones hold around 0.25%. This material consisted of CD4+ or CD8+ T cells sorted from blood, taken in a trial of the OX40 agonist ivuxolimab. The receptors here all came from an adult with an advanced solid tumor such as melanoma, head and neck, liver or kidney cancer.

The J gene is TRBJ2-3, the V gene TRBV28, with 9 bases fitting TRBD1. V trimming: 5 bases; J trimming: 1 base; junction bases outside the gene matches: 7. Germline CDR1 reads MDHEN; CDR2 reads SYDVKM. The CDR3 covers 16 residues. This CDR3 reads CASSNRGLGGTDTQYF. The DNA of the CDR3 is TGTGCCAGCAGTAACAGGGGGCTAGGGGGCACAGATACGCAGTATTTT. The entire variable domain, with the rest obtained from reference TRBV28 and TRBJ2-3, is as follows: DVKVTQSSRYLVKRTGEKVFLECVQDMDHENMFWYRQDPGLGLRLIYFSYDVKMKEKGDIPEGYSVSREKKERFSLILESASTNQTSMYLCASSNRGLGGTDTQYFGPGTRLTVL.

The chain employs TRBV6-1 and TRBJ2-7; D gene unclear. Germline V CDR1 and CDR2: MNHNS, SASEGT. The CDR3 consists of 12 residues. V was clipped by 6 bases and J by 2 bases, with 8 bases between them. The CDR3 region has the DNA TGTGCCAGCAGCCCCGGGCCCTACGAGCAGTACGTC. Translation: CASSPGPYEQYV.

The chain carries TRBV6-5 and TRBJ2-3; D not resolved. Deletions cut 5 bases from V and 2 bases from J, with 8 bases between. The CDR3 loop spans 13 amino acids. Germline assignment: CDR1 MNHEY and CDR2 SVGAGI. CDR3 residues: CASSTPATDTQYF. The CDR3 DNA reads as TGTGCCAGCAGTACCCCGGCCACAGATACGCAGTATTTT.

The J gene is TRBJ1-3, the V gene TRBV4-1; D might be TRBD1 (5 bases). There are 15 residues in the CDR3. Germline CDR1 MGHRA, CDR2 YSYEKL. Between the trimmed V and J ends, which lost 2 bases and 7 bases, there was a span of 15 bases. The CDR3: CASSQLGGRVNTIYF. CDR3 coding DNA: TGCGCCAGCAGCCAACTCGGGGGTAGGGTGAACACCATATATTTT.

In its sample, this clone was seen a few times. The rearrangement links TRBV2 to TRBJ1-5, with TRBD1 identical over 7 bases. Germline lookup yields CDR1 SNHLY and CDR2 FYNNEI. The CDR3 has 14 amino acids. With V trimmed by 3 bases and J by 7 bases, 6 bases remained unmatched. In DNA, the CDR3 is TGTGCCAGCAGTGATACAGGGGCCCTACAGCCCCAGCATTTT. This translates into CASSDTGALQPQHF.

The V call is TRBV6-5, the J call TRBJ1-1; no clear D. Germline CDR1 reads MNHEY; CDR2 reads SVGAGI. V lost 3 bases and J lost 3, with 2 bases in between. This CDR3 contains 11 residues. The CDR3 DNA follows: TGTGCCAGCAGTTATGACACTGAAGCTTTCTTT. This encodes CASSYDTEAFF.

The rearrangement uses TRBV6-6 and TRBJ2-1, with 9 bases aligning to TRBD1. The CDR3 spans 13 residues. From germline, CDR1 is MNHNY and CDR2 SVGAGI (reference sequence). V lost 6 bases to trimming and J lost 9 bases; unmatched junction nucleotides: 6. The CDR3 coding sequence is TGTGCCAGCAGACAGGGGGCGCAGCCTGAGCAGTTCTTC. It yields the protein CASRQGAQPEQFF.

This clone turned up a few times. The V gene is TRBV28, the J gene TRBJ1-5, with D unclear. V lost 5 bases and J 0 bases, leaving 11 bases between the germline ends. CDR3 size: 15 residues. Per the germline V gene, CDR1 is MDHEN and CDR2 is SYDVKM. DNA for the CDR3: TGTGCCAGCAGTCCCCGTCAGAATAGCAATCAGCCCCAGCATTTT. Amino acid sequence: CASSPRQNSNQPQHF. Combining the CDR3 with reference TRBV28 and TRBJ1-5 gives the whole variable domain DVKVTQSSRYLVKRTGEKVFLECVQDMDHENMFWYRQDPGLGLRLIYFSYDVKMKEKGDIPEGYSVSREKKERFSLILESASTNQTSMYLCASSPRQNSNQPQHFGDGTRLSIL.

The chain recombines TRBV30 with TRBJ2-7, with D perhaps matching TRBD2 (6 bases). The CDR3 covers 12 residues. Germline V gene lookup returns CDR1 GTSNPN and CDR2 SVGIG (reference sequence). Between the trimmed V and J ends, which lost 1 base and 4 bases, there was a span of 8 bases. This chain's CDR3 is CAWSGLVYEQYF. Written as DNA, the CDR3 is TGTGCCTGGAGTGGACTAGTGTACGAGCAGTACTTC.

V gene TRBV19 combines with J gene TRBJ1-4; D gene unclear. V dropped 4 bases and J dropped 11 bases, with 26 bases sitting between them. This CDR3 spans 17 amino acids. Looked up from germline, CDR1 is LNHDA and CDR2 is SQIVND (reference sequence). The CDR3 sequence is CASSTDRLLSWGFKLFF. The CDR3 DNA sequence: TGTGCCAGTAGTACCGACCGCCTCTTATCGTGGGGATTCAAACTGTTTTTT.

This clone has a single count. The V gene is TRBV19, the J gene TRBJ1-3; weak D call: TRBD1 (5 bases). This CDR3 has 14 amino acids. The V gene lost 2 bases and the J gene lost 2 bases, with 7 bases spanning the gap. Looked up from germline, CDR1 is LNHDA and CDR2 is SQIVND (reference sequence). CDR3 bases: TGTGCCAGTAGTATATCCAGGGCTGGAAACACCATATATTTT. It specifies CASSISRAGNTIYF.

The chain has TRBV10-3 and TRBJ2-3; D is undetermined. V dropped 3 bases and J dropped 7 bases, with 5 bases sitting between them. Germline V gene sequence: CDR1 ENHRY, CDR2 SYGVKD. This CDR3 region has 11 residues. DNA for the CDR3: TGTGCCATCAGTGAAACCTATACGCAGTATTTT. This sequence encodes CAISETYTQYF.

V is TRBV7-3 and J is TRBJ2-5; D possibly corresponds to TRBD1 (5 bases). Germline V gene data show CDR1 as SGHTA and CDR2 as FQGTGA. Trimming stripped 4 bases from V and 4 bases from J, with 10 bases between. The CDR3 consists of 13 residues. CDR3 sequence (DNA): TGTGCCAGCAGCTCAACCACAGGAGAGACCCAGTACTTC. It translates to CASSSTTGETQYF.

The chain recombines TRBV6-5 with TRBJ2-5, with D uncertain. The CDR3 covers 13 residues. Trimming took 0 bases from V and 5 from J, leaving 7 bases between them. CDR1 is MNHEY and CDR2 is SVGAGI in the germline V gene. As DNA, the CDR3 is TGTGCCAGCAGTTACTCGTTTGTCGAGACCCAGTACTTC. It is translated as CASSYSFVETQYF.

The rearrangement links TRBV4-2 to TRBJ2-3; D is undetermined. The CDR3 has 14 residues. The V end lost 4 bases, the J end lost 3 bases, and 11 bases lay between the germline ends. The germline V gene has CDR1 LGHNA and CDR2 YNFKEQ. The CDR3 nucleotides read TGTGCCAGCAGCCTAGGAGTGGGGACAGATACGCAGTATTTT. This sequence encodes CASSLGVGTDTQYF.

This clone has only one observation. The V call is TRBV30, the J call TRBJ1-5; no clear D. Deletions cut 0 bases from V and 5 bases from J, with 8 bases between. This CDR3 comprises 13 residues. The V gene's germline CDR1 is GTSNPN and CDR2 SVGIG (reference sequence). CDR3 in amino acids: CAWSVAADQPQHF. CDR3 in DNA: TGTGCCTGGAGTGTAGCCGCAGATCAGCCCCAGCATTTT.

This clone appeared once. The rearrangement uses TRBV28 and TRBJ2-3; TRBD2 agrees at 10 bases. Germline values: CDR1 MDHEN, CDR2 SYDVKM. V shed 4 bases, J shed 4 bases, and the junction held 8 bases outside the gene matches. This CDR3 is built from 16 residues. CDR3: CASSSQLAGSADTQYF. The CDR3 DNA reads as TGTGCCAGCAGTTCACAACTAGCGGGGTCCGCAGATACGCAGTATTTT.

Turning to this clone: Other DNA variants within this sample encode the same CDR3. The chain is built from TRBV4-1 and TRBJ1-5, with D unclear. The V and J ends lost 0 bases and 0 bases respectively, with 0 bases between them. The CDR3 spans 13 residues. Germline V gene lookup returns CDR1 MGHRA and CDR2 YSYEKL. The CDR3 region has the DNA TGCGCCAGCAGCCAAGATAGCAATCAGCCCCAGCATTTT. Translated, it gives CASSQDSNQPQHF.

The genes are TRBV5-4 and TRBJ1-4; D unresolved. The CDR3 consists of 14 residues. V gave up 5 bases and J gave up 2 bases, with 10 bases separating them. CDR1 and CDR2 (germline): SGHNT, YYREEE (reference sequence). CDR3 bases: TGTGCCAGCAGTCCCGGCGGCACTAATGAAAAACTGTTTTTT. Translation gives CASSPGGTNEKLFF.

A single count supports this clone. The chain links TRBV6-1 to TRBJ2-3; tentatively, D is TRBD2 (6 bases). V lost 4 bases, J lost 2 bases, and 13 bases lay in between. The germline gives CDR1 MNHNS, CDR2 SASEGT. The CDR3 loop spans 15 amino acids. CDR3 in DNA: TGTGCCAGCAGTGCCCTAGCGAGGCACACAGATACGCAGTATTTT. As protein: CASSALARHTDTQYF.

The chain links TRBV6-5 to TRBJ1-5; 9 nucleotides line up with TRBD1. CDR1 and CDR2 (germline): MNHEY, SVGAGI. The junction had 13 bases not matched to a gene; V was cut back by 10 bases and J by 6 bases. This CDR3 is built from 15 residues. This CDR3 reads CAIPEVQGAFQPQHF. The CDR3 region has the DNA TGTGCCATCCCCGAGGTACAGGGGGCTTTTCAGCCCCAGCATTTT.

The genes are TRBV6-1 and TRBJ1-5; 7 bases agree with TRBD1. The CDR3 is 14 amino acids. V was clipped by 3 bases and J by 7 bases; unmatched bases: 6. In germline, CDR1 is MNHNS, CDR2 SASEGT. CDR3: CASSEGTDFQPQHF. As DNA, the CDR3 is TGTGCCAGCAGTGAGGGGACAGATTTCCAGCCCCAGCATTTT.

This rearrangement joins TRBV11-3 to TRBJ2-5; D gene uncertain. CDR3 size: 11 residues. Trimming took off 2 bases at V and 2 bases at J, with 0 bases between the two ends. Germline CDR1 is SGHNT and CDR2 is YENEEA. The CDR3 region is CASSLQETQYF. Written as DNA, the CDR3 is TGTGCCAGCAGCTTACAAGAGACCCAGTACTTC.

The CDR3 sequence is CASNLPPSYEQYV. CDR3 DNA sequence: TGTGCCAGCAACTTACCCCCATCCTACGAGCAGTACGTC. The J gene is TRBJ2-7, the V gene TRBV5-5; D is uncertain. The CDR3 has 13 amino acids. Looked up from germline, CDR1 is SGHKS and CDR2 is YYEKEE (reference sequence). Between the trimmed V and J ends, which lost 6 bases and 1 base, there was a span of 11 bases.

V and J are TRBV5-1 and TRBJ1-2; 7 bases are a match to TRBD1. J was trimmed by 0 bases and V by 2 bases; bases with no gene match: 10. This CDR3 contains 17 residues. Germline V gene data show CDR1 as SGHRS and CDR2 as YFSETQ. CDR3 sequence (DNA): TGCGCCAGCAGCTTCCGAGGACAGGCCCCCTCTAACTATGGCTACACCTTC. It translates to CASSFRGQAPSNYGYTF.

This chain links TRBV5-1 with TRBJ1-2; D unclear. The germline V and J ends were trimmed by 1 base and 3 bases, with 10 bases remaining between them. The germline gives CDR1 SGHRS, CDR2 YFSETQ. The CDR3 runs 14 residues. This CDR3 reads CASSLRAIDYGYTF. The CDR3, as DNA: TGCGCCAGCAGCTTGAGGGCCATCGACTATGGCTACACCTTC.

This clone has just a few counts. V is TRBV28 and J is TRBJ1-6; D is unresolved. The germline V gene encodes CDR1 MDHEN and CDR2 SYDVKM. This CDR3 contains 15 residues. Trimming removed 5 bases at V and 8 bases at J, with 16 bases between. CDR3: CASSPAEGGYSPLHF. As DNA, the CDR3 is TGTGCCAGCAGTCCCGCAGAGGGCGGTTATTCACCCCTCCACTTT.

This chain connects TRBV11-3 to TRBJ2-2; a weak D match, TRBD2 (6 bases). Deletions cut 4 bases from V and 2 bases from J, with 8 bases between. The CDR3 consists of 14 residues. Germline V gives CDR1 SGHNT, CDR2 YENEEA. The CDR3 nucleotides read TGTGCCAGCAGCTCGGGACTCAACACCGGGGAGCTGTTTTTT. Translation gives CASSSGLNTGELFF.

Regarding this clone: One junction end disagrees with the germline gene, perhaps due to a read error. V usage is TRBV5-4 and J usage is TRBJ2-6; D unresolved. CDR1 SGHNT and CDR2 YYREEE come from the germline V gene (reference sequence). This CDR3 comprises 15 residues. The CDR3 spells CASTLDFSGANVLTF. The CDR3 DNA sequence: TGTGCCAGCACCTTGGATTTCTCTGGGGCCAACGTCCTGACTTTC.

This rearrangement joins TRBV11-3 to TRBJ2-3, with D possibly being TRBD2 (6 bases). V lost 5 bases and J 2 bases, leaving 14 bases between the germline ends. Per germline, CDR1 SGHNT and CDR2 YENEEA. CDR3 length: 15 residues. DNA of the CDR3: TGTGCCAGCAGCGCCCCCGGGACTTACACAGATACGCAGTATTTT. This codes for CASSAPGTYTDTQYF.

The chain uses TRBV10-3 and TRBJ1-1; no clear D gene. Trimming stripped 5 bases from V and 3 bases from J, with 10 bases between. The length of the CDR3 is 13 residues. Germline assignment: CDR1 ENHRY and CDR2 SYGVKD. The CDR3 spells CAISQVTDTEAFF. The CDR3 region has the DNA TGTGCCATCAGTCAGGTGACTGACACTGAAGCTTTCTTT.

The chain joins TRBV7-3 to TRBJ2-1; 8 bases are a match to TRBD2. The CDR3 spans 13 residues. Trimming at V came to 4 bases and at J to 11 bases, leaving 7 bases not matched to a gene. The germline gives CDR1 SGHTA, CDR2 FQGTGA. CDR3: CASSSRSGAQQFF. The DNA of the CDR3 is TGTGCCAGCAGCTCCCGTAGCGGGGCCCAGCAGTTCTTC.